Below are 12 T cell receptor beta chains sequenced from a single sample in a study of CD8 T cells in Susac syndrome. It was with random hexamers that about 0.45 to 1 ug RNA was reverse transcribed. MiXCR, run by TCRdb on the immunoSEQ multiplex PCR reads, gives a single entry per CDR3 protein. The repertoire holds 150,000 to 160,000 distinct CDR3 sequences, with 95% as singletons. What was sequenced was CD8+ T cells from PBMCs. These receptors were taken from a human donor with multiple sclerosis.

The chain combines TRBV29-1 with TRBJ1-1; 12 bases are shared with TRBD1. Germline CDR1 is SQVTM and CDR2 is ANQGSEA. Trimming at V came to 8 bases and at J to 7 bases, leaving 11 bases not matched to a gene. The CDR3 length is 14 residues. The CDR3 bases are TGCAGCTTCGGGACAGGGGGCGCTTTCGGTGAAGCTTTCTTT. This gives the protein CSFGTGGAFGEAFF.

This chain links TRBV20-1 with TRBJ2-3; 7 nucleotides match TRBD1. Germline V gives CDR1 DFQATT, CDR2 SNEGSKA (reference sequence). The CDR3 runs to 15 residues. V was pared by 5 bases and J by 0 bases, with 8 bases of the junction left unmatched. This CDR3 is CSAVSGTDSTDTQYF. The DNA for the CDR3 is TGCAGTGCTGTATCCGGGACAGATAGCACAGATACGCAGTATTTT.

The genes are TRBV27 and TRBJ1-1; unclear D gene. Germline V gene data show CDR1 as MNHEY and CDR2 as SMNVEV (reference sequence). V was pared by 3 bases and J by 7 bases, with 9 bases between. This CDR3 region has 12 residues. The CDR3 reads CASSFRGYEAFF. CDR3 sequence (DNA): TGTGCCAGCAGTTTTCGAGGGTATGAAGCTTTCTTT.

The J gene is TRBJ2-2, the V gene TRBV6-5; 11 nucleotides agree with TRBD1. V lost 4 bases to trimming and J lost 7 bases; unmatched junction nucleotides: 14. Germline values: CDR1 MNHEY, CDR2 SVGAGI. The CDR3 is 18 amino acids. CDR3 residues: CASSFWAGGQGAGGELFF. The DNA for the CDR3 is TGTGCCAGCAGTTTTTGGGCGGGCGGACAGGGGGCCGGCGGGGAGCTGTTTTTT.

The chain employs TRBV5-6 and TRBJ2-5; 10 bases agree with TRBD2. CDR1 SGHDT and CDR2 YYEEEE come from the germline V gene. The J segment lost 2 bases and the V segment lost 4 bases, leaving 11 bases of the junction unmatched. The CDR3 runs to 17 residues. As DNA, the CDR3 is TGTGCCAGCAGCCTGGGAAGGCTAGCGGGGGATCAAGAGACCCAGTACTTC. Protein product: CASSLGRLAGDQETQYF.

The chain combines TRBV27 with TRBJ2-2; D gene ambiguous. V was cut by 5 bases and J by 7 bases, with 14 bases left in between. CDR3 length: 14 residues. Germline CDR1 MNHEY, CDR2 SMNVEV (reference sequence). CDR3 protein: CASSLGQVFGELFF. CDR3 in DNA: TGTGCCAGCAGTCTAGGCCAGGTTTTCGGGGAGCTGTTTTTT.

V and J are TRBV2 and TRBJ1-2; D remains ambiguous. The CDR3 consists of 14 residues. Germline V gene lookup returns CDR1 SNHLY and CDR2 FYNNEI. Trimming pared 3 bases from V and 2 bases from J, leaving 10 bases between. The CDR3 DNA follows: TGTGCCAGCAGTGAGGCCGCCGGCAACTATGGCTACACCTTC. Its protein is CASSEAAGNYGYTF. Full variable domain (rest looked up from reference TRBV2 and TRBJ1-2): EPEVTQTPSHQVTQMGQEVILRCVPISNHLYFYWYRQILGQKVEFLVSFYNNEISEKSEIFDDQFSVERPDGSNFTLKIRSTKLEDSAMYFCASSEAAGNYGYTFGSGTRLTVV.

This clonotype was observed once. The chain has TRBV5-1 and TRBJ2-1, with 8 bases that match TRBD2. V trimming: 4 bases; J trimming: 8 bases; junction bases outside the gene matches: 11. The CDR3 runs 15 residues. Germline V gives CDR1 SGHRS, CDR2 YFSETQ. DNA for the CDR3: TGCGCCAGCAGCCCGGGACTAGGGTATTCTGATGAGCAGTTCTTC. Its protein is CASSPGLGYSDEQFF.

V usage is TRBV9 and J usage is TRBJ1-2; D unresolved. The CDR3 is 15 residues long. Looked up from germline, CDR1 is SGDLS and CDR2 is YYNGEE. Trimming removed 0 bases from V and 2 bases from J, with 11 bases in between. CDR3 coding DNA: TGTGCCAGCAGCGTAGAAGTGGGCCCGAACTATGGCTACACCTTC. Protein: CASSVEVGPNYGYTF.

The genes are TRBV3-1 and TRBJ2-7; no reliable D call. V shed 1 base and J shed 7 bases, with 8 bases lying between them. The length of the CDR3 is 12 residues. Germline V gene lookup returns CDR1 LGHDT and CDR2 YNNKEL (reference sequence). The CDR3 nucleotides are TGTGCCAGCAGCCAAGGGGAAAGAGAGCAGTACTTC. It encodes CASSQGEREQYF.

This rearrangement joins TRBV15 to TRBJ2-5; no clear D gene. Deletions cut 0 bases from V and 5 bases from J, with 16 bases between. From germline, CDR1 is LNHNV and CDR2 YYDKDF (reference sequence). The CDR3 consists of 16 residues. CDR3 DNA sequence: TGTGCCACCAGCAGAGATGTGCGTCGCCTAGTTGAGACCCAGTACTTC. This sequence encodes CATSRDVRRLVETQYF.

Only a few counts were recorded for this clonotype. The V call is TRBV6-1, the J call TRBJ2-4; no clear D gene. The V gene's germline CDR1 is MNHNS and CDR2 SASEGT. This CDR3 has 11 amino acids. V was trimmed by 5 bases and J by 15 bases, leaving 14 bases between them. This CDR3 is CASSSGPLTYF. The CDR3 DNA sequence: TGTGCCAGCAGTTCAGGTCCTTTGACGTACTTC.